Listed below are T cell receptor beta chains from one sample, sequenced in a study of T cell repertoires in cytomegalovirus infection. Via MiXCR, TCRdb re-called the reads, giving one row per CDR3 protein. The sample gives roughly 600,000 distinct CDR3 sequences, about 24% of which show up once; roughly 8% is in the top ten. The sequenced sample was CD8+ T cells from PBMCs. These TCRs come from a human donor in good health (CMV status not recorded). Some clones in this sample may be carry-over from other donors' samples. CDR3s leave out the opening cysteine and the closing phenylalanine or tryptophan.

TRBJ1-1	TRBV7-6	ASSAGTAITEAF
TRBJ2-3	TRBV20-1	SARDPLDRYTDTQY
TRBJ2-1	TRBV7-9	ASSPTGNNEQF
TRBJ1-5	TRBV28	ASSPTPLTWEGNQPQH
TRBJ2-5	TRBV6-2/TRBV6-3	ASSYSGPGGETQY
TRBJ2-7	TRBV20-1	SARDRRGAYEQY
TRBJ2-7	TRBV9	ASSVSAGGKNEQY
TRBJ1-6	TRBV5-4	ASSLTPQGRDSPLH
TRBJ1-2	TRBV12-3/TRBV12-4	ASSLEPSWANYGYT
TRBJ2-1	TRBV6-2/TRBV6-3	ASTDPTYNEQF
TRBJ1-4	TRBV7-9	ASRDSRGLEKLF
TRBJ2-7	TRBV11-2	ASSLALAGGPLNYEQY
TRBJ2-7	TRBV2	ASSEAGLNYEQY
TRBJ2-3	TRBV6-2/TRBV6-3	ASSWASLADTQY
TRBJ2-3	TRBV20-1	SARASGTSEMPTQY
TRBJ2-2	TRBV27	ASSPLGTSMTGELF
TRBJ1-1	TRBV10-3	AISGGNRNTEAF
TRBJ1-1	TRBV11-1	ASSSDGTHTEAF
TRBJ2-7	TRBV27	ASSLSNDGYEQY
TRBJ1-6	TRBV12-3/TRBV12-4	ASSYKTGYGSSPLH
TRBJ1-5	TRBV28	ASCTDSAAQPQH
TRBJ1-1	TRBV6-2/TRBV6-3	ASSILLASEAF
TRBJ2-2	TRBV7-9	ASSFPTQNPNTGELF
TRBJ2-3	TRBV2	ASSGPTSGSTDTQY
TRBJ1-1	TRBV4-2	ASSQGAGNLINTEAF
TRBJ2-7	TRBV7-4	ASIDRDGRDYEQY
TRBJ1-5	TRBV7-9	ASSLVGTLSPNQPQH
TRBJ2-4	TRBV5-1	ASSLANRTKNIQY
TRBJ2-2	TRBV15	ATSRDYANTGELF
TRBJ2-5	TRBV28	ASSRHGGFQETQY
TRBJ2-5	TRBV6-5	ASGDRAGETQY
TRBJ2-1	TRBV7-9	ASSAPATKGGDEQF
TRBJ1-6	TRBV6-5	ASSSHNSPLH
TRBJ1-4	TRBV19	ASRKRRSNEKLF
TRBJ1-6	TRBV7-6	AGSFSRETGVTPLH
TRBJ2-5	TRBV7-9	ASSLRDPGTQY
TRBJ1-6	TRBV7-9	ASSPDRGRNSPLH
TRBJ1-1	TRBV7-9	ASINREKNTEAF
TRBJ1-2	TRBV6-6	ASTPGAGALYGYT
TRBJ1-6	TRBV10-3	ATKATTGLNSPLH
TRBJ2-7	TRBV20-1	SARVRGSPSYEQY
TRBJ2-1	TRBV7-6	ASSLDISGGLYNEQF
TRBJ2-3	TRBV5-1	ASSFLAGGATDTQY
TRBJ1-1	TRBV6-2/TRBV6-3	ASSSGQGISLNTEAF
TRBJ2-3	TRBV4-2	ASSQEGTSGGPTDTQY
TRBJ2-3	TRBV18	ASSPPDKRDTQY
TRBJ2-7	TRBV15	ATSRNPGQGTYEQY
TRBJ1-5	TRBV7-9	ASSTGGQVPWAQH
TRBJ2-1	TRBV2	ASPGIFTEDEQF
TRBJ2-7	TRBV12-3/TRBV12-4	ASSPDGGLEQY
TRBJ2-2	TRBV4-1	ASSRNPIQAKGDTGELF
TRBJ2-1	TRBV7-2	ASSLDLGGSYNEQF
TRBJ2-1	TRBV5-5	TSSLERWSSYNEQF
TRBJ2-1	TRBV7-6	ASSLEVSGEQF
TRBJ1-1	TRBV10-3	AISEAGRDTEAF
TRBJ2-1	TRBV10-2	ASYGVRLAGDEQF
TRBJ1-6	TRBV28	ASTTQGAFSPLH
TRBJ1-2	TRBV29-1	SVVMDRSYGYT
TRBJ1-6	TRBV7-9	ARRAEGRGSWNSPLH
TRBJ1-1	TRBV7-9	ASSSTRTGGNTEAF